Listed below are T cell receptor beta chains from one sample, sequenced in a study of blood T cell repertoires in COVID-19. Libraries were prepared by immunoSEQ multiplex PCR; TCRdb keeps only in-frame clonotypes and omits some of them. Here the sample spans about 260,000 clones, 70% to 85% being singletons. Sequencing was carried out using peripheral blood. Receptors were obtained from an elderly woman with acute or convalescent COVID-19. The CDR3 runs from the conserved cysteine through the conserved F or W. The order of the fields is J gene, V gene, clone size, D gene, CDR3 DNA, CDR3 protein. D genes are given only for firm matches. Not all rows give a size; the values are once, few, many and, for expanded clones, a class.

TRBJ1-1 | TRBV4-3 | once | NA | TGCGCCAGCAGCCAAGCTAGGGGATCATCTCAGCCTGAAGCTTTCTTT | CASSQARGSSQPEAFF
TRBJ2-5 | TRBV7-6 | NA | NA | TGTGCCAGCAGCTTAAGGGGCGGGACCCAGTACTTC | CASSLRGGTQYF
TRBJ1-2 | TRBV6-5 | NA | NA | TGTGCCAGCAGTCTCCGACAGACGTTAACCTATGGCTACACCTTC | CASSLRQTLTYGYTF
TRBJ2-1 | TRBV18 | NA | NA | TGTGCCAGCTCACCACCTACAGGGAACTCCTACAATGAGCAGTTCTTC | CASSPPTGNSYNEQFF
TRBJ1-4 | TRBV6-6 | NA | NA | TGTGCCAGCAGTTCCGGACAAGGCGAAAAACTGTTTTTT | CASSSGQGEKLFF
TRBJ2-1 | TRBV6-6 | NA | TRBD1 | TGTGCCAGCAGTTGGGACAGCAATGAGCAGTTCTTC | CASSWDSNEQFF
TRBJ2-4 | TRBV6-5 | NA | NA | TGTGCCAGCAGCCTAAGTTACGCCAAAAACATTCAGTACTTC | CASSLSYAKNIQYF
TRBJ2-2 | TRBV5-4 | NA | TRBD2 | TGTGCCAGCAGCCGGACTAGCGGGAGTGTCACCGGGGAGCTGTTTTTT | CASSRTSGSVTGELFF
TRBJ2-3 | TRBV11-2 | few | NA | TGTGCCAGCAGCCAGACTAGGAGGTTAGATACGCAGTATTTT | CASSQTRRLDTQYF
TRBJ1-1 | TRBV27 | NA | TRBD1 | TGTGCCACCAGACCGACAGGGGGCGGGCGGGCATATTCGGTCTCTGAAGCTTTCTTT | CATRPTGGGRAYSVSEAFF
TRBJ1-2 | TRBV5-6 | once | TRBD1 | TGTGCCAGCAGCTTGGGGGACAGGACTAACTATGGCTACACCTTC | CASSLGDRTNYGYTF
TRBJ1-1 | TRBV4-1 | NA | TRBD1 | TGCGCCAGCAGCCAACGACAGGGACAGAACACTGAAGCTTTCTTT | CASSQRQGQNTEAFF
TRBJ2-3 | TRBV7-3 | once | TRBD1 | TGTGCCAGCAGCTTGACAGGGACAGATACGCAGTATTTT | CASSLTGTDTQYF
TRBJ2-7 | TRBV5-4 | NA | NA | TGTGCCAGCAGCTTGATTGGGGGGGCAGTTGCTGCCGAGCAGTACTTC | CASSLIGGAVAAEQYF
TRBJ1-5 | TRBV2 | NA | TRBD1 | TGTGCCAGCACCCAAGACAGGGGGCTTAGCAATCAGCCCCAGCATTTT | CASTQDRGLSNQPQHF
TRBJ2-3 | TRBV18 | NA | TRBD2 | TGTGCCAGCTCACCGCTAGCGGGCAGCACAGATACGCAGTATTTT | CASSPLAGSTDTQYF
TRBJ2-3 | TRBV9 | NA | TRBD2 | TGTGCCAGCAGCGCGAGCGGGAGTAAGGCAGATACGCAGTATTTT | CASSASGSKADTQYF
TRBJ2-4 | TRBV5-1 | NA | TRBD2 | TGCGCCAGCAGCCTCGGGACTAGCGTCAACATTCAGTACTTC | CASSLGTSVNIQYF
TRBJ2-3 | TRBV5-1 | once | NA | TGCGCCAGCAGCTTGGTACGGCAGGGGTCGACAGATACGCAGTATTTT | CASSLVRQGSTDTQYF
TRBJ1-1 | TRBV19 | NA | TRBD1 | TGTGCCAGTAGCTCCAACCGGGACAGGGGGTTATTGAACACTGAAGCTTTCTTT | CASSSNRDRGLLNTEAFF
TRBJ2-7 | TRBV11-1 | NA | TRBD1 | TGTGCCAGCAGCGAGGGACAGGGGAAGTACGAGCAGTACTTC | CASSEGQGKYEQYF
TRBJ1-3 | TRBV9 | NA | NA | TGTGCCAGCACCTCAGGGGACCTCTCTGGAAACACCATATATTTT | CASTSGDLSGNTIYF
TRBJ1-5 | TRBV2 | NA | TRBD1 | TGTGCCAGCAGAGGACAGGATATATATAGCAATCAGCCCCAGCATTTT | CASRGQDIYSNQPQHF
TRBJ2-3 | TRBV7-6 | NA | TRBD2 | TGTGCCAGCAGCTTAGGTGGGGCTAGCGGCGGCACAGATACGCAGTATTTT | CASSLGGASGGTDTQYF
TRBJ2-1 | TRBV7-2 | NA | TRBD1 | TGTGCCAGCGCGATAGGGGGCCCCTCCTACAATGAGCAGTTCTTC | CASAIGGPSYNEQFF
TRBJ2-7 | TRBV28 | NA | NA | TGTGCCAGCAGATCAAGCCGTTGGGGAGTGGGCGAGCAGTACTTC | CASRSSRWGVGEQYF
TRBJ1-2 | TRBV5-1 | NA | TRBD1 | TGCGCCAGCAGCTCCGGGGACAGGGCGAGTGGCTACACCTTC | CASSSGDRASGYTF
TRBJ1-1 | TRBV5-6 | NA | NA | TGTGCCAGCAGCCGGAACACTGAAGCTTTCTTT | CASSRNTEAFF
TRBJ1-1 | TRBV5-1 | few | NA | TGCGCCAGCAGCTTGGATTCCCGGACTACCCTGGAGGCTTTCTTT | CASSLDSRTTLEAFF
TRBJ2-3 | TRBV6-5 | once | NA | TGTGCCAGCAGTCTCAGCGGAGCTAGCACAGATACGCAGTATTTT | CASSLSGASTDTQYF
TRBJ1-4 | TRBV11-2 | NA | NA | TGTGCCAGCAGCTTAGACAGTCGATCCCATGAAAAACTGTTTTTT | CASSLDSRSHEKLFF
TRBJ1-5 | TRBV2 | NA | NA | TGTGCCAGCAGTCCACAGGGTTTCGATCAGCCCCAGCATTTT | CASSPQGFDQPQHF
TRBJ2-7 | TRBV23-1 | NA | NA | TGCGCCAGCAGACCCCAGGGGAACGAGCAGTACTTC | CASRPQGNEQYF
TRBJ1-5 | TRBV2 | NA | NA | TGTGCCAGCAGTGAAGTCAGGGAAATCGTGGCCCAGCATTTT | CASSEVREIVAQHF
TRBJ2-3 | TRBV3-1/TRBV3-2 | NA | NA | TGTGCCAGCAGCCAAGGGTCGGGACATGGCTTCCGAGATACGCAGTATTTT | CASSQGSGHGFRDTQYF
TRBJ1-2 | TRBV7-2 | once | NA | TGTGCCAGCAGCTCGGCGGGGTTGGGTCCGAATGGCTACACCTTC | CASSSAGLGPNGYTF
TRBJ1-4 | TRBV4-2 | NA | TRBD1 | TGTGCCAGCAGCGACAGACAGGGCGGGGTTGTTGAAAAACTGTTTTTT | CASSDRQGGVVEKLFF
TRBJ2-2 | TRBV6-6 | NA | NA | TGTGCCAGCAGTTACGACGGACTCACCGGGGAGCTGTTTTTT | CASSYDGLTGELFF
TRBJ2-7 | TRBV15 | once | TRBD1 | TGTGCCACCAGCCGGAGGGACAGGGTGGAGGAGCAGTACTTC | CATSRRDRVEEQYF
TRBJ1-3 | TRBV30 | NA | NA | TGTGCCAGCTCAGGGTACTCTGGAAACACCATATATTTT | CASSGYSGNTIYF
TRBJ2-1 | TRBV19 | NA | TRBD1 | TGTGCCAGTAGTATAGGTCTGACAGGGTCGTATGAGCAGTTCTTC | CASSIGLTGSYEQFF
TRBJ1-1 | TRBV9 | NA | NA | TGTGCCAGCAGCGTAGCATGGCAGAACACTGAAGCTTTCTTT | CASSVAWQNTEAFF
TRBJ2-6 | TRBV6-6 | NA | TRBD2 | TGTGCCAGCAGTCTCCGGGGGGTCCTTAGCTCTGGGGCCAACGTCCTGACTTTC | CASSLRGVLSSGANVLTF
TRBJ1-5 | TRBV28 | NA | NA | TGTGCCAGCAGTTTTAACAGGCGCAATCAGCCCCAGCATTTT | CASSFNRRNQPQHF
TRBJ2-2 | TRBV9 | NA | TRBD2 | TGTGCCAGCAGCCCAACTAGCGGGGGGACCTCCGACACCGGGGAGCTGTTTTTT | CASSPTSGGTSDTGELFF
TRBJ2-6 | TRBV27 | NA | TRBD1 | TGTGCCAGCAGGGGGGGACAGGCTTTATCTGGGGCCAACGTCCTGACTTTC | CASRGGQALSGANVLTF